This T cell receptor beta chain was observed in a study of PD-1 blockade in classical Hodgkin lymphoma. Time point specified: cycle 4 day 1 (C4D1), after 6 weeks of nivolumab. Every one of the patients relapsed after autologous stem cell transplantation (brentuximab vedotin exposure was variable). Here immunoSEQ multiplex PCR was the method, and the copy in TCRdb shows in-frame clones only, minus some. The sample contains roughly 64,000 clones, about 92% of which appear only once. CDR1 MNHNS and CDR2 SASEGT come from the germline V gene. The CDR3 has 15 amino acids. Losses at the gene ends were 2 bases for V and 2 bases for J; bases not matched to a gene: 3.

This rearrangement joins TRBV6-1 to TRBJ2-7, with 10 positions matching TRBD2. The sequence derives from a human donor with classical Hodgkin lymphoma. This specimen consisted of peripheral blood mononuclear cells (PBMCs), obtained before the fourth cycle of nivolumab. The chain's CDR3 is CASSESAGGTYEQYF. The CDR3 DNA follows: TGTGCCAGCAGTGAATCAGCGGGAGGGACCTACGAGCAGTACTTC.